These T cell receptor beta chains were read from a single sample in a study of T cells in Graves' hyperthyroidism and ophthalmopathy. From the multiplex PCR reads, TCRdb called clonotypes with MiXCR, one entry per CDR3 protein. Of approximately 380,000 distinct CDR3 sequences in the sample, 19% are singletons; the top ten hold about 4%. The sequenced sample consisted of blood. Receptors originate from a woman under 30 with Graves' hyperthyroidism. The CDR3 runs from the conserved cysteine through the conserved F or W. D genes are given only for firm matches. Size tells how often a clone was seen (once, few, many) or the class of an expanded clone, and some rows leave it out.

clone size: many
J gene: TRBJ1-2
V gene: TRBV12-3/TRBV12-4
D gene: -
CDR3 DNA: TGTGCCAGCAGTTTGAACAGGCTTGGCTACACCTTC
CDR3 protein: CASSLNRLGYTF

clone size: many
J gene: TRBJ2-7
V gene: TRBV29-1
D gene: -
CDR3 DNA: TGCAGCGTTGGGCTTCCTAGGGGGGGTATCTCCTACGAGCAGTACTTC
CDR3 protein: CSVGLPRGGISYEQYF

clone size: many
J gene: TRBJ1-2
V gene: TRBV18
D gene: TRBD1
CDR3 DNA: TGTGCCAGCTCAATGGACAGGGGGCAACGGGGCTACACCTTC
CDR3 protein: CASSMDRGQRGYTF

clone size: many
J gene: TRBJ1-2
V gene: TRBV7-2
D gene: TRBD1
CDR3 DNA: TGTGCCAGCAGCCCGCGGACAGGGGAAGGCTATGGCTACACCTTC
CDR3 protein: CASSPRTGEGYGYTF

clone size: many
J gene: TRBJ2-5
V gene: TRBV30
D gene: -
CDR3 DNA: TGTGCCTGGAGTGGGGGGGTCGAGACCCAGTACTTC
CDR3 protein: CAWSGGVETQYF

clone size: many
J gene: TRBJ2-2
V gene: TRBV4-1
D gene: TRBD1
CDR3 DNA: TGCGCCAGCAGCCGCAGAACAGGGGGCCGGGGTACCGGGGAGCTGTTTTTT
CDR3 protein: CASSRRTGGRGTGELFF

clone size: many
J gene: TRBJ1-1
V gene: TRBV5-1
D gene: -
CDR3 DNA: TGCGCCAGCAGGACCGGGACACCAGACACTGAAGCTTTCTTT
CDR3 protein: CASRTGTPDTEAFF

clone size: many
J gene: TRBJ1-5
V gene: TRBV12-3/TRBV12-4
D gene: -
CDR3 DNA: TGTGCCAGCAGCACGAATGGGTTAGGTCAGCCCCAGCATTTT
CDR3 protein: CASSTNGLGQPQHF

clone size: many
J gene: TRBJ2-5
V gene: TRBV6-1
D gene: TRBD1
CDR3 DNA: TGTGCCAGCACCCAGGGGGCCTTAGGGGAGACCCAGTACTTC
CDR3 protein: CASTQGALGETQYF

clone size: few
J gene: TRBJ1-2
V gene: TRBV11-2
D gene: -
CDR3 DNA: TGTGCCAGCAGCCCCCCGGGCGGGCCCTACGGAGGCTACACCTTC
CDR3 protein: CASSPPGGPYGGYTF

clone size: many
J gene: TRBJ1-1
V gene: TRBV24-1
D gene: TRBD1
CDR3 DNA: TGTGCCACCAGTGGAAGGACAGGCTGGACTGAAGCTTTCTTT
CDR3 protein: CATSGRTGWTEAFF

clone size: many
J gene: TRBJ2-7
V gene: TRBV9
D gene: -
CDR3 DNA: TGTGCCAGCAGCGTAGGGACAGATGTCTCCTACGAGCAGTACTTC
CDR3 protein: CASSVGTDVSYEQYF

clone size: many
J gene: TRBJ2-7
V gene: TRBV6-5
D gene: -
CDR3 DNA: TGTGCCAGCAGCTGGGACGGCTACGAGCAGTACTTC
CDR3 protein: CASSWDGYEQYF

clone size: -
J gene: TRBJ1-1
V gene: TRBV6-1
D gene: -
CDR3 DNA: TGTGCCAGCAGCCAAGAGTTCCAAGGAACTGAAGCTTTCTTT
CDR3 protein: CASSQEFQGTEAFF

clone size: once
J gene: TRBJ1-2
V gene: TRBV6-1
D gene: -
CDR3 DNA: TGTGCCAGCAATCCAGGGGACTTTTACTATGGCTACACCTTC
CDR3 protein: CASNPGDFYYGYTF

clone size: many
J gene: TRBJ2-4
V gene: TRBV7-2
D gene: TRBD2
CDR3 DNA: TGTGCCAGCAGCTTCGGGGGGATTCTAGCCAAAAACATTCAGTACTTC
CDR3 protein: CASSFGGILAKNIQYF

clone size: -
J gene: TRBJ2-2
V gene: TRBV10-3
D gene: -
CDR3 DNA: TGTGCCATCCATGACGCAACCGGGGAGCTGTTTTTT
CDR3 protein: CAIHDATGELFF

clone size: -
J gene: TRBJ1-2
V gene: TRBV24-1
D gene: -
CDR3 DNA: TGTGCCACCAGTGGGCTGACGGACGGCTACACCTTC
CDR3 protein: CATSGLTDGYTF

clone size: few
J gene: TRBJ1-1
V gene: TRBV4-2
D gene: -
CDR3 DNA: TGTGCCAGCAGCCATGACCACGCAACGGGCGCTGAAGCTTTCTTT
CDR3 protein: CASSHDHATGAEAFF

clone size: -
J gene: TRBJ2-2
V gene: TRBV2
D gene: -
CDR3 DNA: TGTGCCAGCACAGGGGTTCGAACCGGGGAGCTGTTTTTT
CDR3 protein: CASTGVRTGELFF

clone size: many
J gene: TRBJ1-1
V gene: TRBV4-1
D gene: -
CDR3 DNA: TGCGCCAGCGGTCTCGGGGGAAAGGGACTGAACACTGAAGCTTTCTTT
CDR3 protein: CASGLGGKGLNTEAFF

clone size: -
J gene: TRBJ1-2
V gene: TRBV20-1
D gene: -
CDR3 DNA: TGCAGTGTTACTGACGGACCATCTAACTATGGCTACACCTTC
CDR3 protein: CSVTDGPSNYGYTF

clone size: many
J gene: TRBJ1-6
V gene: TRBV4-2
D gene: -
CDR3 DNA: TGTGCCAGCAGCCAAGATATCGATTCACCCCTCCACTTT
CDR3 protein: CASSQDIDSPLHF

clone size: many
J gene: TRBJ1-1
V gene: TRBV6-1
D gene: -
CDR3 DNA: TGTGCCAGCAGTGAACTGAGGAACACTGAAGCTTTCTTT
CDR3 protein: CASSELRNTEAFF

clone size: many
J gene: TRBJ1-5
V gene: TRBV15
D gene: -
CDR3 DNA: TGTGCCACCAGCCGGGACCAGGGCGGCAATCAGCCCCAGCGTTTT
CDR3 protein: CATSRDQGGNQPQRF

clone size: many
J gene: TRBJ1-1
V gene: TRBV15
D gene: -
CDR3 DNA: TGTGCCACCAGCAGAGATCACAGGGTGAACACTGAAGCTTTCTTT
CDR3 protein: CATSRDHRVNTEAFF

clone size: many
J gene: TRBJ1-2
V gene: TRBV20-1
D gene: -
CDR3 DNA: TGCAGTGCTAGAGGCAGGGTCGGCTATGGCTACACCTTC
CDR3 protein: CSARGRVGYGYTF

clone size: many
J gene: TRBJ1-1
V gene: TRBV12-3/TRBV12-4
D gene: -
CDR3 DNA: TGTGCCAGCATTCAAGGATCCACTGAAGCTTTCTTT
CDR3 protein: CASIQGSTEAFF